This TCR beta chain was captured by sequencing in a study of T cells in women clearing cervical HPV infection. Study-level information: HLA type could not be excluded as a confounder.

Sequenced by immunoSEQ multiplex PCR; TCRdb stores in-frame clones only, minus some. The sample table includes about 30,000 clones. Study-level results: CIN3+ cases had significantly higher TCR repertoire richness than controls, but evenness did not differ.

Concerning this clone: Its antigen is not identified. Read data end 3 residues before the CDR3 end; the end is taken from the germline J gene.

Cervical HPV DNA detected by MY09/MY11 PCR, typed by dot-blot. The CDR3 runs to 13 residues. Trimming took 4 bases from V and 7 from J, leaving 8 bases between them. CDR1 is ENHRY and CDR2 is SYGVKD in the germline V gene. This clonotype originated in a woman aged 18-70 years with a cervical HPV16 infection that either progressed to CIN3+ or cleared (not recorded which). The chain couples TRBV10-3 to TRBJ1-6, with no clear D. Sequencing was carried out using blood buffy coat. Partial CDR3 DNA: TGTGCCATCAGTGGGGCCGGAAATTCACCC. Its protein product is CAISGAGNSP. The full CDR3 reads CAISGAGNSPLHF.